Sequencing of this T cell receptor (beta chain) was carried out in a study of Ad26.COV2.S vaccination and SARS-CoV-2 variants. About the study: Intramuscular Ad26.COV2.S at 5x10^10 or 1x10^11 viral particles.

The V gene lost 3 bases and the J gene lost 0 bases, with 12 bases spanning the gap. The CDR3 totals 15 residues. CDR1 and CDR2 from the germline V gene are ENHRY and SYGVKD. Assay: immunoSEQ multiplex PCR; the TCRdb copy retains only in-frame clones and omits some. This repertoire shows roughly 700,000 clones, about 89% found once; its top ten account for approximately 1.5%. The treatment is: 15 to 20 received Ad26.COV2.S at low or high dose, single or two shots; about 5 received placebo; per-sample allocation not given. Specimens were obtained on day 63 following the first vaccine or placebo injection. Adults aged 18-55 years in Boston included the donor. This vaccine is an Ad26 vector that expresses the Wuhan-strain SARS-CoV-2 spike. Overall study results and limits: It is possible that the TCR breadth and depth analyses underestimated the total T cell responses.

Of note for this clone: Its specificity is not known.

This sequence was found in a person between 18 and 65 years old who received the Ad26.COV2.S COVID-19 vaccine or a placebo. This specimen was peripheral blood, taken in a trial of Ad26.COV2.S vaccine versus placebo. The gene calls are TRBV10-3 and TRBJ2-7; unclear D gene. The CDR3: CAISDPPPRSYEQYF. CDR3 in DNA: TGTGCCATCAGTGACCCTCCACCCCGCTCCTACGAGCAGTACTTC.